The source of this T cell receptor (beta chain) is a study of T cell responses to AZD1222 COVID-19 vaccine (dated by TCRdb to the early 2020s). Regarding the research as a whole: AZD1222 recipients with second doses at about 4 weeks or about 12 weeks were pooled, because spike-specific TCR depth and breadth did not differ between schedules. TCR sequencing was performed for 230 to 250 trial participants, of whom roughly 200 were given two doses of AZD1222 and around 26 were given two doses of MenACWY control vaccine. Trial participants were enrolled into age subgroups of 18-55, 56-69 and 70-plus years, which contained roughly 150, 30 and 60 TCR-sequenced participants, respectively. Results the study describes overall, beyond this receptor: Participants were mostly white British, with more females than males. The authors suggested clonal diversity may have been underestimated. The 56-69-year group was small, and its depth increase did not reach significance, likely because of low power. A significant rise in spike-specific TCR breadth and depth was observed after two AZD1222 doses relative to day 0 and relative to MenACWY recipients. Because no day 14 peak-response samples were available, the repertoires could be characterized only after the peak T cell response. Reportedly, almost half of the unique spike-specific TCRs recognized epitopes lying outside the regions that are mutated in the B.1.351 and B.1.1.7 variants. Vaccine-associated CD4 TCRs spanned the whole spike protein, with dominant responses in regions 160-218 and 743-854. Conclusions about previously exposed vaccinees are limited, since just five or six AZD1222 recipients were seropositive for SARS-CoV-2 at baseline.

In the case of this clone: The antigen this receptor binds is unknown. Per-base qualities were not stored, and no clone one base away is much larger.

Trimmed from V: 5 bases; trimmed from J: 6 bases; junction bases lacking a gene match: 9. The CDR3 runs 15 amino acids, cysteine and phenylalanine included. The sequence is cut down to CDR3 DNA, 45 bases in frame from base 1. Sequences SGHNT (CDR1) and YENEEA (CDR2) are obtained from the germline V gene. The CDR3 regions of human TCRbeta chains were subjected to immunosequencing. On the study's bioinformatics: Repertoire TCRs were checked for matches against a reference library of SARS-CoV-2-specific TCRs that had been generated using the MIRA antigen-specificity platform. Breadth meant the fraction of unique TCRs that were SARS-CoV-2-associated, whereas depth meant the fraction of total T cells that were SARS-CoV-2-associated. Using the MIRA data, every spike-specific TCR was mapped to the spike region that the TCR reacted to and assigned to either a CD4 or a CD8 class. Log10-transformed breadth and depth values were compared by one-way ANOVA with Sidak's multiple comparisons tests. In TCRdb, the immuneACCESS table is reduced to in-frame sequences with V and J assigned. These tables do not hold every clone; where another copy was compared, an unresolved V gene accounts for under half, and the others remain unexplained. V and J calls and clone size are as listed in that table; D and trimming were resolved from the DNA. This sample lists about 120,000 clones; roughly 84% were detected once. The ten largest clones take up 9.8% of the sample.

The time point tag for this specimen amounts to: baseline before first vaccination. Samples from vaccinated people were obtained from the UK trials COV001 and COV002, which included a single-blind randomized controlled phase 2/3 trial of AZD1222 (ChAdOx1 nCoV-19) in healthy adults. Trial participant PBMC samples were collected at day 0 and day 28 after the second dose for TCRbeta chain sequencing. The clonotype comes from an adult in good health. The source was peripheral blood, collected on day 0 of AZD1222 vaccination. This chain joins TRBV11-3 to TRBJ2-7, with 11 bases in between that match TRBD2. The DNA sequence is as follows: TGTGCCAGCAGCCTAAATAGCGGGAGGGCCCGCGAGCAGTACTTC. Translated, this is CASSLNSGRAREQYF.